A single T cell receptor (beta chain) is shown here with its context. Its antigen is still unknown. As previously described, bulk TCR libraries were made using listed TCR primers. A single record per CDR3 protein comes from TCRdb applying MiXCR to the PCR reads. The sample has about 640,000 distinct CDR3 sequences; about 20% are singletons. This specimen belongs to a study of molecular identifiers for immune sequencing clone quantification. General observations from the study: Identical barcode-sharing TCR molecules could lead to underestimated sizes for highly expanded clones.

Naive CD8 libraries used roughly 17,000 to 1,100,000 sorted cells and 10%, 30% or 50% RNA. Naive CD8 T cells underwent sorting with the CD8+CD4-CCR7+CD45RA+ definition. Looked up from germline, CDR1 is SNHLY and CDR2 is FYNNEI. Deletions cut 8 bases from V and 0 bases from J, with 14 bases between. The CDR3 is 15 amino acids. The source is a human donor in good health. Some libraries in this study had Jurkat cell RNA spiked in. J is TRBJ2-1 and V is TRBV2; the D gene is possibly TRBD2 (5 bases). Sample: naive CD8+ T cells from blood, with Jurkat cell RNA spiked in. The sample's subset: FACS-sorted CD8+CD4-CCR7+CD45RA+ naive T cells. CDR3 sequence reads: CASLSAGSSYNEQFF. CDR3 sequence (DNA): TGTGCCAGCCTTAGCGCGGGTAGCTCCTACAATGAGCAGTTCTTC.